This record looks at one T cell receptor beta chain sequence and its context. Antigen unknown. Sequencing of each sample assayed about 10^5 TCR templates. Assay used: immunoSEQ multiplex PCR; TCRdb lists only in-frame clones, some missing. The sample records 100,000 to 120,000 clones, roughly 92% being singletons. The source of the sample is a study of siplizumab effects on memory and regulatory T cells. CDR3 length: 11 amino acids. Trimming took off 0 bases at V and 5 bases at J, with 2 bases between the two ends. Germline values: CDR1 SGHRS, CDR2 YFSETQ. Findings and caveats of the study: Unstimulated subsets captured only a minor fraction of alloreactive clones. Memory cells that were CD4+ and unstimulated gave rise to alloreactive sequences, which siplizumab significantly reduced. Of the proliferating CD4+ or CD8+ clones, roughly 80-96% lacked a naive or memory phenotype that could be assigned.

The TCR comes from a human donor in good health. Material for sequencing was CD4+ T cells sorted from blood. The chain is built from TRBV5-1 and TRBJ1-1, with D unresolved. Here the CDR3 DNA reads TGCGCCAGCAGCTTGGAGACTGAAGCTTTCTTT. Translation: CASSLETEAFF.